This TCR beta chain was retrieved from a study of blood T cell repertoires in COVID-19. As for the study in general: COVID-19 samples, acute and convalescent, were from the United States, Italy and Spain. PBMCs, B-cell-depleted T cells, or T cells were the source of the cDNA or gDNA that made up the material.

Per germline, CDR1 SNHLY and CDR2 FYNNEI. The CDR3 totals 15 residues. V was trimmed by 1 base and J by 4 bases, leaving 14 bases between them. Only in-frame clones appear in the TCRdb table, and some are missing; sequencing was by immunoSEQ multiplex PCR. Here the sample spans about 290,000 clones, roughly 90% being singletons. The chain joins TRBV2 to TRBJ2-7; tentative D call: TRBD2 (5 bases). This receptor was identified in a woman between 40 and 50 years old who had recovered from COVID-19. The sequenced sample was peripheral blood. The CDR3 bases are TGTGCCAGCAGTGAAGGTTCGGTCGGGGTGTACGAGCAGTACTTC. The encoded protein is CASSEGSVGVYEQYF.